Listed here are 9 T cell receptor beta chains from one sample, sequenced in a study of Graves' ophthalmopathy and Graves' hyperthyroidism. The sequenced template was RNA, covering the TCR beta CDR3 region. HTBI primers served in a first-round RT-PCR, which a second-round multiplex PCR followed. MiXCR was run by TCRdb on the multiplex PCR reads, yielding one entry per CDR3 protein. Of over a million distinct CDR3 sequences in the sample, about 35% are singletons; the top ten hold roughly 10%. The sample taken for sequencing was peripheral blood or thyroid tissue (not recorded which). These receptors were collected from an adult man with Graves' hyperthyroidism.

As for this clonotype: At one end, the junction sequence differs from germline, possibly due to a read error. The chain carries TRBV29-1 and TRBJ2-7, with 9 bases lining up with TRBD1. The germline V gene has CDR1 SQVTM and CDR2 ANQGSEA. The CDR3 sequence is 18 residues long. CDR3 residues: CSVRNMVGGTGSSYGQYF. The CDR3 nucleotides are TGCAGCGTTCGAAACATGGTTGGTGGGACAGGGAGCTCCTACGGGCAGTACTTC.

The chain recombines TRBV28 with TRBJ2-7; the D is unclear. Trimming took off 3 bases at V and 3 bases at J, with 6 bases between the two ends. The CDR3 consists of 12 residues. CDR1 and CDR2 (germline): MDHEN, SYDVKM. CDR3 region: CASSFWDYEQYF. CDR3 DNA sequence: TGTGCCAGCAGTTTTTGGGACTACGAGCAGTACTTC.

In its sample, this clonotype was seen a few times. This chain links TRBV20-1 with TRBJ1-3; 7 bases agree with TRBD1. This CDR3 contains 17 residues. Trimming at V came to 1 base and at J to 9 bases, leaving 18 bases not matched to a gene. CDR1 is DFQATT, CDR2 SNEGSKA, per germline (reference sequence). In nucleotides, the CDR3 is TGCAGTGCTAGAGGGGGGACAGACGACCCTTGGGCCGGCACCATATATTTT. It encodes CSARGGTDDPWAGTIYF.

This clonotype appeared many times. The chain carries TRBV9 and TRBJ1-3; D is unclear. Trimming left V 3 bases short and J 4 bases short, with 14 bases between. This CDR3 has 15 residues. Germline V gene lookup returns CDR1 SGDLS and CDR2 YYNGEE. In DNA form, the CDR3 reads TGTGCCAGCAGCGCGCCAGCGACGCGAGGAAACACCATATATTTT. This gives the protein CASSAPATRGNTIYF.

This clonotype has at least ten counts. The chain couples TRBV10-3 to TRBJ2-2; tentative D call: TRBD2 (5 bases). The length of the CDR3 is 16 residues. Germline CDR1 reads ENHRY; CDR2 reads SYGVKD. Trimming shortened V by 0 bases and J by 7 bases, and 15 bases separated the two germline ends. In nucleotides, the CDR3 is TGTGCCATCAGTGAGTCGATTAGCGCTGGTCACGGGGAGCTGTTTTTT. This codes for CAISESISAGHGELFF.

This clonotype has ten or more counts. Here the CDR3 DNA reads TGTGCCAGCAGCCAAAGGGGCAGGGGGATCTCACCCCTCCACTTT. Encoded protein: CASSQRGRGISPLHF. The chain has TRBV16 and TRBJ1-6; TRBD1 matches at 7 bases. Germline V gene data show CDR1 as KGHSY and CDR2 as FQNENV. The CDR3 sequence is 15 residues long. V lost 2 bases and J lost 10; bases outside the gene matches: 8.

This clonotype occurred a few times. The V and J genes are TRBV20-1 and TRBJ1-1; tentatively, D is TRBD1 (6 bases). The V and J ends lost 3 bases and 6 bases respectively, with 8 bases between them. CDR3 length: 11 amino acids. Germline lookup yields CDR1 DFQATT and CDR2 SNEGSKA (reference sequence). CDR3 in amino acids: CSASWGPEAFF. CDR3 bases: TGCAGTGCTAGTTGGGGGCCTGAAGCTTTCTTT.

Details on this clonotype: One end of the junction is discordant with germline, which a read error may explain. The chain uses TRBV7-9 and TRBJ2-6, with D perhaps TRBD1 (5 bases). The CDR3 length is 11 residues. The germline gives CDR1 SEHNR, CDR2 FQNEAQ (reference sequence). CDR3: CASSLTGAEAF. As DNA, the CDR3 is TGTGCCAGCAGCCTCACAGGAGCTGAAGCTTTC. Full variable domain (remainder filled in from reference TRBV7-9 and TRBJ2-6): DTGVSQNPRHKITKRGQNVTFRCDPISEHNRLYWYRQTLGQGPEFLTYFQNEAQLEKSRLLSDRFSAERPKGSFSTLEIQRTEQGDSAMYLCASSLTGAEAFGAGSRLTVL.

The chain has TRBV24-1 and TRBJ2-3, with TRBD2 identical over 8 bases. CDR3 length: 15 amino acids. V lost 5 bases to trimming and J lost 3 bases; unmatched junction nucleotides: 6. Per the germline V gene, CDR1 is KGHDR and CDR2 is SFDVKD. The CDR3 reads CATSGSGLETDTQYF. The CDR3 DNA reads as TGTGCCACCAGTGGGTCGGGACTAGAAACAGATACGCAGTATTTT.